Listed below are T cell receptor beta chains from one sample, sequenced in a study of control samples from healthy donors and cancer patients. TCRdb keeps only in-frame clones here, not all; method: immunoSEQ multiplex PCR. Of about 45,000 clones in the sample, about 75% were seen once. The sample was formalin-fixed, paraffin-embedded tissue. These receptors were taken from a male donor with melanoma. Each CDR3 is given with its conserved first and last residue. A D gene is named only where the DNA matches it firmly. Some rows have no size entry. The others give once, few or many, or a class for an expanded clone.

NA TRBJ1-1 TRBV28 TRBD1 TGTGCCAGCAGATGGGACAGGGTCACTGAAGCTTTCTTT CASRWDRVTEAFF
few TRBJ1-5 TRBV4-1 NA TGCGCCAGCAGCCAAGATATTCAGGGGACTATGGTTTTGCAGCCCCAGCATTTT CASSQDIQGTMVLQPQHF
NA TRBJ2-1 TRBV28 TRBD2 TGTGCCAGCAGGAGCGGGACTTTCCGATCCTACAATGAGCAGTTCTTC CASRSGTFRSYNEQFF
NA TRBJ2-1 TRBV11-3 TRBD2 TGTGCCAGCAGCTTAGAGGCGGGAGCCCCGGGGTATGAGCAGTTCTTC CASSLEAGAPGYEQFF
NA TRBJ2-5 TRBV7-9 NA TGTGCCAGCAGCTCGGACACAGGGCCTCCTGCCCAAGAGACCCAGTACTTC CASSSDTGPPAQETQYF
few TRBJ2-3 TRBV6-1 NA TGTGCCAGCAGTGAATGGCGGACAGATACGCAGTATTTT CASSEWRTDTQYF
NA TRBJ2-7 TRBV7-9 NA TGTGCCAGCAGCTTAGAACAGGGATTCTACGAGCAGTACTTC CASSLEQGFYEQYF
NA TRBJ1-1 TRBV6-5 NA TGTGCCAGCAGTTACATCAGGGGCCACGGGACTGAAGCTTTCTTT CASSYIRGHGTEAFF
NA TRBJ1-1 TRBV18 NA TGTGCCAGCTCTCGTGAGACGGGAGGGACTGAAGCTTTCTTT CASSRETGGTEAFF
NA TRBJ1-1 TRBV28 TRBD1 TGTGCCATTTTAACTGGACAGGGCCGGACTGAAGCTTTCTTT CAILTGQGRTEAFF
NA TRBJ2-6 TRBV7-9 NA TGTGCCAGCAGCGTTAATTCTGGGGCCAACGTCCTGACTTTC CASSVNSGANVLTF